A single sample gave rise to the 27 T cell receptor beta chains below, sequenced in a study of blood T cell repertoires in COVID-19. Measured with immunoSEQ multiplex PCR; TCRdb has only the in-frame clones, and not every one. The top ten hold around 3% of the sample, which has about 270,000 clones, around 90% seen once. What was sequenced was PBMCs or T cells enriched from blood (not recorded which). The source of these receptors is a woman aged 50 to 60 who had recovered from COVID-19.

The V call is TRBV28, the J call TRBJ1-1; tentatively, D is TRBD1 (5 bases). From germline, CDR1 is MDHEN and CDR2 SYDVKM. Trimming cost V 6 bases and J 3 bases, with 14 bases left between them. This CDR3 spans 14 amino acids. The CDR3 spells CASSLRAQYTEAFF. CDR3 coding DNA: TGTGCCAGCAGCCTCAGGGCGCAGTACACTGAAGCTTTCTTT.

The chain is built from TRBV4-1 and TRBJ1-4, with D perhaps matching TRBD1 (6 bases). The CDR3 loop spans 18 amino acids. Germline V lookup: CDR1 MGHRA, CDR2 YSYEKL. Trimming cost V 4 bases and J 7 bases, with 25 bases left between them. DNA of the CDR3: TGCGCCAGCAGCCCCGAGGGGGGGGGTGTACTTCGGAGTGAAAAACTGTTTTTT. It encodes CASSPEGGGVLRSEKLFF.

This chain joins TRBV3-1 (or the pseudogene TRBV3-2) and TRBJ1-1; the D gene is possibly TRBD1 (6 bases). This CDR3 contains 16 residues. V was trimmed by 4 bases and J by 5 bases, leaving 20 bases between them. Looked up from germline, CDR1 is LGHDT and CDR2 is YNNKEL (reference sequence). The CDR3 nucleotides are TGTGCCAGCAGCCCCACACTCAGGGGAGGGAGGACTGAAGCTTTCTTT. Protein sequence: CASSPTLRGGRTEAFF.

The chain is built from TRBV6-5 and TRBJ2-7; 7 nucleotides line up with TRBD2. V shed 2 bases and J 5 bases; nucleotides not matched to a gene: 6. The germline gives CDR1 MNHEY, CDR2 SVGAGI. The CDR3 covers 14 residues. DNA of the CDR3: TGTGCCAGCAGTTACCAACTAGCGTCCAACGAGCAGTACTTC. Its protein is CASSYQLASNEQYF.

The chain couples TRBV14 to TRBJ1-1, with TRBD1 as a possible D gene (6 bases). The V end was cut by 4 bases, the J end by 3 bases, with 21 bases between. Germline CDR1 reads SGHDN; CDR2 reads FVKESK. CDR3 length: 17 amino acids. The CDR3 spells CASSPRGAVSRDTEAFF. The CDR3 DNA reads as TGTGCCAGCAGCCCCCGGGGGGCTGTCTCCAGGGACACTGAAGCTTTCTTT.

This clone was detected a few times. V usage is TRBV27 and J usage is TRBJ1-5, with TRBD1 matching over 9 bases. The V gene end was trimmed by 6 bases and the J gene end by 3 bases; junction bases not matched to a gene: 6. CDR1 is MNHEY, CDR2 SMNVEV, per germline (reference sequence). There are 15 residues in the CDR3. Here the CDR3 DNA reads TGTGCCAGCAGGGAACAGGGGGCTCTCAATCAGCCCCAGCATTTT. As protein: CASREQGALNQPQHF.

This CDR3 reads CASSPRVSDGYTF. The CDR3 region has the DNA TGTGCCAGCAGCCCCAGGGTTTCGGATGGCTACACCTTC. The genes are TRBV7-2 and TRBJ1-2; perhaps TRBD1 as D (5 bases). Germline-derived CDR1 and CDR2 are SGHTA and FQGNSA. The CDR3 extends over 13 amino acids. Between the trimmed V and J ends, which lost 5 bases and 6 bases, there was a span of 13 bases.

This chain connects TRBV27 to TRBJ2-7; 8 bases align to TRBD2. Unmatched junction bases numbered 10, after V lost 7 bases and J lost 2 bases. The CDR3 runs 15 residues. Germline lookup yields CDR1 MNHEY and CDR2 SMNVEV (reference sequence). CDR3 in DNA: TGTGCCAGCAAATCCCGGGGACTAGTGGCCTACGAGCAGTACTTC. The encoded protein is CASKSRGLVAYEQYF.

This rearrangement joins TRBV29-1 to TRBJ2-7; D possibly corresponds to TRBD2 (6 bases). The CDR3 loop spans 12 amino acids. The V end was cut by 5 bases, the J end by 2 bases, with 10 bases between. Germline loops: CDR1 SQVTM, CDR2 ANQGSEA. The CDR3 DNA reads TGCAGCGTTCGACTAGATGCCTACGAGCAGTACTTC. This gives the protein CSVRLDAYEQYF.

The gene calls are TRBV28 and TRBJ1-5; perhaps TRBD1 as D (5 bases). The CDR3 has 13 residues. Germline CDR1 MDHEN, CDR2 SYDVKM. Between the trimmed V and J ends, which lost 7 bases and 6 bases, there was a span of 13 bases. The CDR3 protein is CASTMAGSQPQHF. As DNA, the CDR3 is TGTGCCAGCACAATGGCAGGGTCTCAGCCCCAGCATTTT. The entire variable domain, with the rest obtained from reference TRBV28 and TRBJ1-5, is as follows: DVKVTQSSRYLVKRTGEKVFLECVQDMDHENMFWYRQDPGLGLRLIYFSYDVKMKEKGDIPEGYSVSREKKERFSLILESASTNQTSMYLCASTMAGSQPQHFGDGTRLSIL.

This chain uses TRBV6-5 with TRBJ2-1; 7 nucleotides line up with TRBD1. Germline assignment: CDR1 MNHEY and CDR2 SVGAGI. Unmatched junction bases numbered 2, after V lost 0 bases and J lost 3 bases. There are 15 residues in the CDR3. Written as DNA, the CDR3 is TGTGCCAGCAGTTACTCAGGGGACAGCTACAATGAGCAGTTCTTC. This encodes CASSYSGDSYNEQFF.

This clone appeared a single time. The V gene is TRBV29-1, the J gene TRBJ2-5; the D gene is possibly TRBD1 (5 bases). Germline V gives CDR1 SQVTM, CDR2 ANQGSEA. Trimming removed 3 bases from V and 3 bases from J, with 11 bases in between. This CDR3 is 13 amino acids long. The CDR3 DNA reads as TGCAGCGTTGACCTGGGCAGGGAAGAGACCCAGTACTTC. It yields the protein CSVDLGREETQYF.

The chain combines TRBV27 with TRBJ2-7, with 9 bases matching TRBD1. The CDR3 runs 14 residues. Trimming cost V 5 bases and J 3 bases; bases outside gene matches: 5. CDR1 is MNHEY and CDR2 is SMNVEV in the germline V gene (reference sequence). CDR3 region: CASSIRTGDYEQYF. CDR3 nucleotides: TGTGCCAGCAGTATCAGGACAGGGGACTACGAGCAGTACTTC.

This clone occurred once. V and J are TRBV11-2 and TRBJ2-1, with 7 bases that match TRBD2. Unmatched junction bases numbered 6, after V lost 1 base and J lost 3 bases. Germline CDR1 reads SGHAT; CDR2 reads FQNNGV. The CDR3 is 16 residues long. The CDR3 region is CASSLASGPLYNEQFF. CDR3 nucleotide sequence: TGTGCCAGCAGCTTAGCTAGCGGACCGCTCTACAATGAGCAGTTCTTC.

This clone was detected only once. The J gene is TRBJ1-5, the V gene TRBV19, with a weak D call TRBD1 (5 bases). Trimming took 3 bases from V and 4 from J, leaving 7 bases between them. This CDR3 is built from 13 residues. CDR1 LNHDA and CDR2 SQIVND come from the germline V gene (reference sequence). CDR3 region: CASSIGGNQPQHF. The CDR3 DNA is TGTGCCAGTAGTATTGGGGGGAATCAGCCCCAGCATTTT. Drawing the rest from reference TRBV19 and TRBJ1-5, the complete variable domain is DGGITQSPKYLFRKEGQNVTLSCEQNLNHDAMYWYRQDPGQGLRLIYYSQIVNDFQKGDIAEGYSVSREKKESFPLTVTSAQKNPTAFYLCASSIGGNQPQHFGDGTRLSIL.

The chain employs TRBV27 and TRBJ1-5, with D perhaps TRBD1 (5 bases). V was pared by 3 bases and J by 4 bases, with 10 bases between. Looked up from germline, CDR1 is MNHEY and CDR2 is SMNVEV (reference sequence). This CDR3 is built from 14 residues. The CDR3 region is CASSFGAGNQPQHF. DNA for the CDR3: TGTGCCAGCAGTTTTGGGGCAGGGAATCAGCCCCAGCATTTT.

The chain joins TRBV3-1 (or the pseudogene TRBV3-2) to TRBJ2-7; TRBD2 aligns across 7 bases. CDR1 and CDR2 (germline): LGHDT, YNNKEL (reference sequence). V gave up 4 bases and J gave up 4 bases; unmatched junction bases: 19. CDR3 size: 18 residues. CDR3 in DNA: TGTGCCAGCAGCCGCGGCATCCCGGGCACTGGCGGGAGTTACGAGCAGTACTTC. It is translated as CASSRGIPGTGGSYEQYF.

The CDR3 loop reads CASSLRRTSGITDTQYF. In nucleotides, the CDR3 is TGTGCCAGCAGCTTGAGGCGGACTAGCGGAATCACAGATACGCAGTATTTT. The rearrangement joins TRBV7-9 to TRBJ2-3; 10 bases map to TRBD2. Germline-derived CDR1 and CDR2 are SEHNR and FQNEAQ (reference sequence). The CDR3 has 17 residues. V shed 3 bases and J 2 bases; nucleotides not matched to a gene: 8.

The J gene is TRBJ1-1, the V gene TRBV14, with a weak D call TRBD1 (5 bases). CDR1 and CDR2 (germline): SGHDN, FVKESK. V lost 6 bases and J lost 3, with 11 bases in between. The CDR3 has 13 residues. CDR3 protein: CASSPGGYTEAFF. The CDR3 nucleotides are TGTGCCAGCAGTCCGGGGGGTTACACTGAAGCTTTCTTT.

The chain joins TRBV27 to TRBJ1-6; D is undetermined. The CDR3 totals 17 residues. Germline V gives CDR1 MNHEY, CDR2 SMNVEV (reference sequence). Trimming removed 6 bases from V and 7 bases from J, with 22 bases in between. The CDR3 loop reads CASSLTVREWGNSPLHF. CDR3 sequence (DNA): TGTGCCAGCAGCCTTACGGTGCGGGAATGGGGAAATTCACCCCTCCACTTT.

The rearrangement links TRBV7-2 to TRBJ1-6; 7 bases agree with TRBD1. Germline trimming cut 8 bases from V and 10 bases from J; bases unmatched to any gene: 11. The CDR3 totals 14 residues. Germline V CDR1 and CDR2: SGHTA, FQGNSA. CDR3 loop: CASARTGGISPLHF. DNA of the CDR3: TGTGCCAGCGCAAGGACAGGTGGTATCTCACCCCTCCACTTT.

This sequence joins TRBV19 and TRBJ2-3, with TRBD2 identical over 8 bases. In germline, CDR1 is LNHDA, CDR2 SQIVND (reference sequence). V lost 7 bases and J lost 11; bases outside the gene matches: 17. There are 15 residues in the CDR3. The CDR3 region is CASTKTTSGGDVQYF. The CDR3, as DNA: TGTGCCAGTACCAAAACGACATCGGGAGGGGATGTGCAGTATTTT.

The rearrangement uses TRBV5-4 and TRBJ1-1; D perhaps matches TRBD1 (5 bases). The CDR3 length is 13 residues. Trimming stripped 5 bases from V and 6 bases from J, with 14 bases between. Germline values: CDR1 SGHNT, CDR2 YYREEE (reference sequence). In nucleotides, the CDR3 is TGTGCCAGCAGGGGGGGACGTGTCGCTGAAGCTTTCTTT. It yields the protein CASRGGRVAEAFF.

In its sample, this clone was seen once. The chain links TRBV12-3 or TRBV12-4 to TRBJ1-2, with TRBD1 identical over 8 bases. The CDR3 contains 13 residues. With 3 bases clipped from V and 8 bases from J, the junction kept 5 bases outside the gene matches. Here the CDR3 reads CASSFQGAEGYTF. CDR3 DNA: TGTGCCAGCAGTTTTCAGGGGGCGGAGGGCTACACCTTC.

This chain joins TRBV5-4 and TRBJ2-7; TRBD2 matches at 9 bases. The CDR3 extends over 17 amino acids. Germline assignment: CDR1 SGHNT and CDR2 YYREEE (reference sequence). Trimming removed 1 base from V and 5 bases from J; junction bases left unmatched: 13. This CDR3 is CASSLKVFAGGNHEQYF. The CDR3 DNA is TGTGCCAGCAGCTTGAAAGTCTTCGCGGGAGGGAATCACGAGCAGTACTTC.

V is TRBV3-1 (or the pseudogene TRBV3-2) and J is TRBJ1-1; weak D call: TRBD1 (5 bases). V lost 1 base and J 6 bases, leaving 15 bases between the germline ends. The CDR3 runs to 15 residues. CDR1 and CDR2 (germline): LGHDT, YNNKEL (reference sequence). The CDR3 reads CASSQVRREKPEAFF. CDR3 in DNA: TGTGCCAGCAGCCAAGTTCGCAGGGAAAAACCTGAAGCTTTCTTT.

The rearrangement joins TRBV18 to TRBJ2-7, with 8 bases that match TRBD1. CDR1 KGHSH and CDR2 LQKENI come from the germline V gene. With 3 bases clipped from V and 6 bases from J, the junction kept 10 bases outside the gene matches. The CDR3 contains 15 residues. The CDR3 DNA reads as TGTGCCAGCTCACCGCTCGGCAGGGGGCAAAGCGAGCAGTACTTC. This codes for CASSPLGRGQSEQYF.